The clone carrying this T cell receptor beta chain was found many times. Its specificity is unknown. The source of the sample is a study of T-cell memory formation after mild COVID-19. Study as a whole: Largely donor-specific TCR clusters were found.

The germline V gene has CDR1 LNHDA and CDR2 SQIVND (reference sequence). The CDR3 consists of 15 residues. With 6 bases removed from V and 2 bases from J, the gap between germline ends came to 14 bases. TCRdb reprocessed the 5' RACE reads via MiXCR and lists one record per CDR3 protein. The table shows under 150,000 distinct CDR3 sequences, with roughly 20% occurring only once. General observations from the study: Clones shrinking from day 15 to 85 showed even CD4/CD8 mixes; later expanders tilted CD4+. Contracting CD8+ clones were enriched in EMRA, CD4+ mainly in CM and EM. Several responding clones turned up in pre-infection memory, indicating that cross-reactive memory may have taken part.

Sequenced: PBMCs or a T cell subset sorted from them (not recorded which). The chain uses TRBV19 and TRBJ1-5; D may be TRBD1 (6 bases). The clonotype was recovered from a man aged 18 to 29 who had mild COVID-19 (a few samples of this study predate the infection). Cell type and time point are not known. Here the CDR3 reads CASRSRDNGNQPQHF. As DNA, the CDR3 is TGTGCCAGTAGGTCTCGGGACAATGGCAATCAGCCCCAGCATTTT.